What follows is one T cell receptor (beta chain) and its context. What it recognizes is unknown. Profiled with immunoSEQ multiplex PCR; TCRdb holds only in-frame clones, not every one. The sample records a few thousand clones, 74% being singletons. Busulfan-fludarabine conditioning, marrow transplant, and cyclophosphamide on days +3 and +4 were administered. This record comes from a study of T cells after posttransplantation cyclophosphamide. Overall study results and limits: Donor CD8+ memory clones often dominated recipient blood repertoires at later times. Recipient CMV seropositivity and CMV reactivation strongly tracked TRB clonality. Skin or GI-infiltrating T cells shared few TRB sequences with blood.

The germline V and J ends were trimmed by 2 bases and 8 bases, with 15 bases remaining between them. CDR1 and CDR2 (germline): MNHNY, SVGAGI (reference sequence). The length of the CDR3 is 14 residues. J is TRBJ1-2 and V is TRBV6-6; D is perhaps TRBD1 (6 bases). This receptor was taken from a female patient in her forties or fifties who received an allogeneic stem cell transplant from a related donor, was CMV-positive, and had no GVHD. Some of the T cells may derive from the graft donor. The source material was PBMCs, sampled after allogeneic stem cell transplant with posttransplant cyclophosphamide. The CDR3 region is CASSYPSPGGGYTF. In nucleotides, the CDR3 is TGTGCCAGCAGTTACCCGAGTCCGGGGGGCGGCTACACCTTC.